A selection of T cell receptor beta chains follows, all from one sample in a study of blood T cell repertoires in COVID-19. Sequencing was performed with immunoSEQ multiplex PCR; in TCRdb, only in-frame clones are kept and a portion is missing. The sample has tens of thousands of clones, approximately 80% seen once. Sequenced material: peripheral blood. These receptors were collected from a human donor in a cohort sampled during active COVID-19. CDR3s include the opening cysteine and the closing phenylalanine or tryptophan. The D gene is left open where the match is weak. Size is stated for part of the rows, as once, few or many counts, or as a class when the clone is expanded.

v_call	d_call	j_call	clone_size	cdr3_nt	cdr3_aa
TRBV10-3	TRBD1	TRBJ2-7	-	TGTGCCACCCGGACAGGGGATTGGTCCTACGAGCAGTACTTC	CATRTGDWSYEQYF
TRBV30	TRBD2	TRBJ2-1	-	TGTGCCTGGAGTCCCGGGGGGGAGGTGCAGTTCTTC	CAWSPGGEVQFF
TRBV4-3	TRBD2	TRBJ2-2	-	TGCGCCAGCAGCCAAGGCGGGACTAGCGCCGGGGAGCTGTTTTTT	CASSQGGTSAGELFF
TRBV27	-	TRBJ2-1	-	TGTGCCAGCAGCTCGAGACTGGCGGGTGAGCAGTTCTTC	CASSSRLAGEQFF
TRBV5-1	TRBD1	TRBJ2-7	once	TGCGCCAGCAGCCTTTGGGACAGTCCCCACGAGCAGTACTTC	CASSLWDSPHEQYF
TRBV6-1	-	TRBJ1-6	-	TGTGCCAGCAGTCGCCTCCGGGAAAATTCACCCCTCCACTTT	CASSRLRENSPLHF
TRBV29-1	TRBD1	TRBJ2-1	-	TGCAGCGTTGAGGGACAGGGGCTGCGCAATGAGCAGTTCTTC	CSVEGQGLRNEQFF
TRBV28	TRBD1	TRBJ1-4	-	TGTGCCAGCAGTTTAATTGGGACAGGCGAGAATGAAAAACTGTTTTTT	CASSLIGTGENEKLFF
TRBV11-2	TRBD2	TRBJ2-7	-	TGTGCCAGCAGCCTGACTAGCGGGAGTTTCTACGAGCAGTACTTC	CASSLTSGSFYEQYF
TRBV6-5	-	TRBJ1-1	once	TGTGCCAGCACTCACAGGGCCGCTACTGAAGCTTTCTTT	CASTHRAATEAFF
TRBV6-5	TRBD1	TRBJ2-7	-	TGTGCCAGCAGTTACGGGACAGGGGGGGTCTTCGAGCAGTACTTC	CASSYGTGGVFEQYF
TRBV10-1	-	TRBJ1-6	few	TGCGCCAGCAGTTCCCGTTCTTCGAATTCACCCCTCCACTTT	CASSSRSSNSPLHF
TRBV5-4	-	TRBJ2-3	-	TGTGCCAGCAGGGGGGGACAGTTCGCAGATACGCAGTATTTT	CASRGGQFADTQYF
TRBV10-3	-	TRBJ2-5	-	TGTGCCATCAGCCAGGGTCTGGAGACCCAGTACTTC	CAISQGLETQYF
TRBV28	-	TRBJ1-2	-	TGTGCCAGCAGTTCCGGGACACCAGTACTGCATGGCTACACCTTC	CASSSGTPVLHGYTF
TRBV15	TRBD1	TRBJ2-5	-	TGTGCCACCCTTGGACAGGGAGAGACCCAGTACTTC	CATLGQGETQYF
TRBV7-9	-	TRBJ2-7	many	TGTGCCAGCAGCTATAGGAGCTCCTACGAGCAGTACTTC	CASSYRSSYEQYF
TRBV5-5	-	TRBJ2-3	-	TGTGCCAGCAGCCCGGAGTGGGGCGCAGATACGCAGTATTTT	CASSPEWGADTQYF
TRBV9	-	TRBJ1-2	-	TGTGCCAGCAGCGACTCGAGGGTTAGGGTCCGGGGCTACACCTTC	CASSDSRVRVRGYTF
TRBV27	TRBD1	TRBJ2-4	-	TGTGCCAGCATGTTTTATTCGACAGGGGGAACCATTCAGTACTTC	CASMFYSTGGTIQYF
TRBV30	TRBD2	TRBJ2-7	-	TGTGCCTGGAGGACGGTGGCGGGGGGAACCGAGCAGTACTTC	CAWRTVAGGTEQYF
TRBV20-1	TRBD2	TRBJ2-1	-	TGCAGTGCTAGTTTTACTAGCGGTCACAATGAGCAGTTCTTC	CSASFTSGHNEQFF
TRBV20-1	-	TRBJ2-7	few	TGCAGTGCTAGTTCAACAGACGAGCAGTACTTC	CSASSTDEQYF
TRBV24-1	-	TRBJ2-7	-	TGTGCCACCAGTGACCCATCGGTTGTTGGGCAGTACTTC	CATSDPSVVGQYF
TRBV4-2	TRBD1	TRBJ2-7	-	TGTGCCAGCAGCCGCCGACAGGGATCCTCCGAGCAGTACTTC	CASSRRQGSSEQYF
TRBV12-3/TRBV12-4	-	TRBJ2-3	-	TGTGCCAGCAGTTTAGCATTGGGGCATACGCAGTATTTT	CASSLALGHTQYF
TRBV18	-	TRBJ2-1	-	TGTGCCAGCTCACCCTTGCAGGGGAGCGCTTACAATGAGCAGTTCTTC	CASSPLQGSAYNEQFF
TRBV5-6	TRBD2	TRBJ2-5	-	TGTGCCAGCAGCCTCCCACGGGGATTACTAGCGGGGGTAGACTTC	CASSLPRGLLAGVDF
TRBV25-1	TRBD1	TRBJ1-1	-	TGTGCCAGCAGTGACCCCGGACAGGGATTCGCTGAAGCTTTCTTT	CASSDPGQGFAEAFF
TRBV6-5	-	TRBJ2-3	-	TGTGCCAGCAGTTACTCGGATTCGAGGGGGACAGATACGCAGTATTTT	CASSYSDSRGTDTQYF